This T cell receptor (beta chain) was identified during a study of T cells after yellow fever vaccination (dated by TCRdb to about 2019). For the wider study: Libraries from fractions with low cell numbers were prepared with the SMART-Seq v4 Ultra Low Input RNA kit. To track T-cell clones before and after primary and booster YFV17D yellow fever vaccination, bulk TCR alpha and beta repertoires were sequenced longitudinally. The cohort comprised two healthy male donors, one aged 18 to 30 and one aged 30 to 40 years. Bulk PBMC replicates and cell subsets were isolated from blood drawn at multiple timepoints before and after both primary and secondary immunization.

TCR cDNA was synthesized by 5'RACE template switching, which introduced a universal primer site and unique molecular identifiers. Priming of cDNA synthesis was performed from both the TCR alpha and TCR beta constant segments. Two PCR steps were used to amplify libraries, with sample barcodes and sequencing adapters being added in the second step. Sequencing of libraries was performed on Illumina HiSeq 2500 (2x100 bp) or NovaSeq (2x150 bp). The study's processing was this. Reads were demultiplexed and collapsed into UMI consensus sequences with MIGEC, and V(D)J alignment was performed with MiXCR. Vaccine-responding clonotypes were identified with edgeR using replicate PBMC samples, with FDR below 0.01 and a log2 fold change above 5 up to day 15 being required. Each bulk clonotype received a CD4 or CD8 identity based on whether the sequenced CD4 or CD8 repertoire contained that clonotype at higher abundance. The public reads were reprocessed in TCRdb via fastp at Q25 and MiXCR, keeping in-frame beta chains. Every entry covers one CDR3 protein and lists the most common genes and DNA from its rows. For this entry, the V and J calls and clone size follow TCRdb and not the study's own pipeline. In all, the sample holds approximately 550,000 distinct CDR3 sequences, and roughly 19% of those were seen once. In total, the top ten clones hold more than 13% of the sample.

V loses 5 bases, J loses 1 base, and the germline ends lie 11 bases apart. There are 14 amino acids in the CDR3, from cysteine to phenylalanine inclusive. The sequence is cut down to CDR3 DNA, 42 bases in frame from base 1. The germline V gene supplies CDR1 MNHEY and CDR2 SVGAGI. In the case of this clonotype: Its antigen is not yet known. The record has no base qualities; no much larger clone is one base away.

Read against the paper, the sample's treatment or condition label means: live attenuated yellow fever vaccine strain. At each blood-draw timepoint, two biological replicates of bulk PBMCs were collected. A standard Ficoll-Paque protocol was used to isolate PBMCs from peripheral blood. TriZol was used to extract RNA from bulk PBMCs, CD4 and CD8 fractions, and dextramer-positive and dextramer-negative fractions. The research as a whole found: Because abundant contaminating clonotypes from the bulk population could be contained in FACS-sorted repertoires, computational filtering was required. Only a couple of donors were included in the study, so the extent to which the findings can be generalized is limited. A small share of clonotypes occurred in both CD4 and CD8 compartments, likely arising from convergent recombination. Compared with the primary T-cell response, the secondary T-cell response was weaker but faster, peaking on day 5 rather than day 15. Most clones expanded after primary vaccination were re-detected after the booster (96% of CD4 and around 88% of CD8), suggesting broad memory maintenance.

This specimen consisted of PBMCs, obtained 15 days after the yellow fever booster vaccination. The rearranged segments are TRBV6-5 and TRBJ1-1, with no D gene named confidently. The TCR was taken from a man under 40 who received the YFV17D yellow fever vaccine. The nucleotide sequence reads TGTGCCAGCAGTCCCTGGTCGCCGAACACTGAAGCTTTCTTT. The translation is CASSPWSPNTEAFF.